This T cell receptor beta chain derives from a study of T-cell memory formation after mild COVID-19 (dated by TCRdb to 2020 to 2022). In terms of the full investigation: TCR sequence clusters from the two donors were largely donor specific. Longitudinal TCRalpha and TCRbeta repertoire sequencing tracked T-cell clones expanding and contracting after mild COVID-19 in two donors. Two young, previously healthy adult volunteers made up the cohort, one male and one female. Broad study findings and their caveats: Balanced CD4/CD8 phenotypes were observed for clones contracting from day 15 to 85, whereas a bias towards CD4+ was observed for a second wave of clones expanding from day 15 to 37. Contracting CD4+ clones appeared mostly in the CM and EM memory subsets, whereas CD8+ clones were enriched in EMRA. SARS-CoV-2 specificity was not confirmed for the second-wave clones peaking on day 37. Only a couple of mild cases were covered by the study, and larger cohorts that include severe cases with pre-infection samples were considered necessary. The detection of some responding clones in pre-infection memory suggests that pre-existing cross-reactive memory T cells joined the SARS-CoV-2 response.

For this clonotype: Its recognized antigen is unknown. Base qualities are missing; no much larger clone stands one base away.

Sequenced on an Illumina NovaSeq 6000. cDNA libraries for TCRalpha and TCRbeta were prepared by 5'RACE using constant-segment primers, with sample barcodes and unique molecular identifiers added. RNA was extracted from every sample with Trizol reagent. The libraries were amplified in two PCR steps, and the second step added a second sample barcode and Illumina TruSeq adapters. The libraries were sequenced on an Illumina NovaSeq using 2 x 150 bp paired-end reads. The source study handled its data this way. With migec v1.2.7, reads were demultiplexed and then collapsed into UMI-guided consensus sequences. Using mixcr v2.1.11, UMI consensuses were aligned to TRA and TRB V and J templates and then assembled into clonotypes. A clonotype was counted as expanded or contracted only when both edgeR and NoisET called the clonotype significant, with the noise models trained on biological replicates. For edgeR calls, the thresholds were a false discovery rate-adjusted p below 0.01 and a log2 fold-change of 1. PCA with hierarchical clustering of max-normalized trajectories of the 1000 most abundant clonotypes was used as exploratory dynamics analysis. Separately sequenced CD4+ and CD8+ repertoires were used to assign the CD4 or CD8 phenotype of responding clones. TCRdb's own reprocessing of the public reads used fastp at Q25 and MiXCR and kept productive beta chains. Entries are consolidated by CDR3 protein sequence, retaining the most common genes and DNA. The V and J calls come from TCRdb's annotation, not from the publication. This sample has roughly 150,000 distinct CDR3 sequences in its table, and 11% to 15% of those were observed once. Less than 30% of the sample belongs to the ten largest clones.

Ficoll-Paque density gradient centrifugation was used to isolate PBMCs. The CDR3 contains 15 residues, cysteine and phenylalanine counted. The only DNA kept is the CDR3, 45 bases in frame from the first base. The source is an adult woman who had mild COVID-19 (a few samples of this study predate the infection). The sample titles of this study are shuffled in the database, so cell type and time point are left out; the donor was told from shared clones. The sample taken for sequencing was PBMCs or a T cell subset sorted from them (not recorded which). The chain is encoded by TRBV21-1 joined to TRBJ1-2; the table gives TRBD1 as D, unverified against the DNA. TRBV21-1 is recorded as a pseudogene. For the CDR3, the sequence is CASSKRQGPNYGYTF. At the DNA level, the sequence is TGTGCCAGCAGCAAAAGACAGGGACCTAACTATGGCTACACCTTC.